The present TCR beta chain was sequenced within a study of blood T cell repertoires in COVID-19. On the study more broadly: Acute and convalescent COVID-19 specimens originated in the United States, Italy and Spain. PBMCs, B-cell-depleted T cells, or T cells were the source of the cDNA or gDNA that made up the material.

Original handling: From reference gene primer amplification, estimates of nucleated cell counts were derived. Clones were sequenced by immunoSEQ multiplex PCR, and TCRdb holds only the in-frame ones, with some missing. That table gives V, J and clone size, and the DNA gave D and trimming. Of under 250,000 clones in the sample, about 83% were seen once. The CDR3 length is 15 residues. Per the germline V gene, CDR1 is MNHEY and CDR2 is SVGAGI. With 0 bases removed from V and 2 bases from J, the gap between germline ends came to 11 bases. Sequenced: peripheral blood. This chain links TRBV6-5 with TRBJ2-7; D gene uncertain. The sequence came from a woman aged 50 to 65 with acute or convalescent COVID-19. The CDR3, as DNA: TGTGCCAGCAGTTACTCGTTTCCGAGCGCCTACGAGCAGTACTTC. This sequence encodes CASSYSFPSAYEQYF.